The 14 T cell receptor beta chains given below trace back to one sample, sequenced in a study of shared clonotypes between healthy human individuals. TCRdb's copy holds only in-frame clones and misses some; the assay was immunoSEQ multiplex PCR. The sample consists of 470,000 or so clones, more than 75% of them appearing once. Sequencing was carried out using PBMCs. The receptors derive from a woman in her thirties or forties in good health. Some clones in this sample may be carry-over from other donors' samples.

The chain uses TRBV5-1 and TRBJ1-1; no reliable D call. There are 15 residues in the CDR3. Germline values: CDR1 SGHRS, CDR2 YFSETQ. The V gene lost 0 bases and the J gene lost 0 bases, with 9 bases spanning the gap. CDR3 amino acids: CASSLAGGVNTEAFF. CDR3 sequence (DNA): TGCGCCAGCAGCTTGGCCGGTGGCGTGAACACTGAAGCTTTCTTT.

As regards this clone: This sequence may be a read error, since a much larger clone differs from it by one base. The chain joins TRBV7-9 to TRBJ1-1, with 8 bases matching TRBD1. Germline CDR1 is SEHNR and CDR2 is FQNEAQ (reference sequence). CDR3 length: 13 amino acids. Trimming cost V 3 bases and J 3 bases; bases outside gene matches: 0. As DNA, the CDR3 is TGTGCCAGCAGCTTGACAGGGGACACTGAAGCTTTCTTT. This sequence encodes CASSLTGDTEAFF.

Note on this clone: This sample includes further DNA sequences coding for the same CDR3. The V call is TRBV11-2, the J call TRBJ2-7, with a tentative D call TRBD2 (6 bases). Looked up from germline, CDR1 is SGHAT and CDR2 is FQNNGV. This CDR3 contains 14 residues. Trimming stripped 1 base from V and 2 bases from J, with 9 bases between. CDR3 in amino acids: CASSLGRGTYEQYF. The CDR3 nucleotides read TGTGCCAGCAGCTTAGGGCGGGGCACCTACGAGCAGTACTTC.

The chain is built from TRBV7-2 and TRBJ2-5, with a tentative D call TRBD1 (6 bases). V lost 5 bases and J 5 bases, leaving 9 bases between the germline ends. Germline CDR1 reads SGHTA; CDR2 reads FQGNSA. The CDR3 has 12 residues. The CDR3 loop reads CASSLQGETQYF. DNA of the CDR3: TGTGCCAGCAGCCTCCAGGGGGAGACCCAGTACTTC.

V is TRBV6-5 and J is TRBJ2-7; 10 bases align to TRBD2. J gave up 7 bases and V 6 bases, and 9 bases lay outside the gene matches. Germline V gene data show CDR1 as MNHEY and CDR2 as SVGAGI. This CDR3 spans 14 amino acids. CDR3 loop: CASRRTSGPWEQYF. The CDR3 region has the DNA TGTGCCAGCAGGCGGACTAGCGGTCCGTGGGAGCAGTACTTC.

The chain uses TRBV7-9 and TRBJ2-6; D is ambiguous. Between the trimmed V and J ends, which lost 1 base and 0 bases, there was a span of 10 bases. The germline V gene has CDR1 SEHNR and CDR2 FQNEAQ (reference sequence). The CDR3 runs to 17 residues. CDR3 DNA: TGTGCCAGCAGCTTAGGGACGGAAAACTCTGGGGCCAACGTCCTGACTTTC. It yields the protein CASSLGTENSGANVLTF.

V is TRBV30 and J is TRBJ1-1; 10 bases align to TRBD1. J was trimmed by 1 base and V by 2 bases; bases with no gene match: 7. Germline lookup yields CDR1 GTSNPN and CDR2 SVGIG (reference sequence). The CDR3 totals 16 residues. This CDR3 is CAWSPGTGAPNTEAFF. For the CDR3, the DNA is TGTGCCTGGAGTCCCGGGACAGGGGCCCCGAACACTGAAGCTTTCTTT.

The chain is built from TRBV28 and TRBJ2-7, with TRBD1 as a possible D gene (6 bases). There are 15 residues in the CDR3. Trimming removed 4 bases from V and 2 bases from J, with 15 bases in between. The V gene's germline CDR1 is MDHEN and CDR2 SYDVKM. The CDR3 DNA reads TGTGCCAGCAGTTCACCTGTCCAGGGGACCTACGAGCAGTACTTC. Its translation: CASSSPVQGTYEQYF.

This chain uses TRBV30 with TRBJ2-3, with D tentatively TRBD1 or TRBD2 (5 bases each). The CDR3 loop spans 14 amino acids. CDR1 GTSNPN and CDR2 SVGIG come from the germline V gene (reference sequence). The V and J ends lost 0 bases and 3 bases respectively, with 10 bases between them. The CDR3 DNA reads as TGTGCCTGGAGTGTAGCATGGGGGACAGATACGCAGTATTTT. It translates to CAWSVAWGTDTQYF.

V usage is TRBV28 and J usage is TRBJ1-4, with D unresolved. Germline V gives CDR1 MDHEN, CDR2 SYDVKM. The length of the CDR3 is 11 residues. Trimming removed 7 bases from V and 9 bases from J, with 9 bases in between. The CDR3 DNA reads as TGTGCCAGCACCTCGAAGAAAAAACTGTTTTTT. It translates to CASTSKKKLFF.

The sample holds a few counts of this clone. The chain combines TRBV4-2 with TRBJ1-5; 7 bases align to TRBD1. Germline values: CDR1 LGHNA, CDR2 YNFKEQ. Losses at the gene ends were 1 base for V and 5 bases for J; bases not matched to a gene: 8. CDR3 length: 16 amino acids. The CDR3 reads CASSQVVTGWYQPQHF. CDR3 coding DNA: TGTGCCAGCAGCCAAGTCGTGACAGGGTGGTATCAGCCCCAGCATTTT.

This clone has more than one count but fewer than ten. The gene calls are TRBV2 and TRBJ1-6, with D perhaps matching TRBD1 (6 bases). The germline V gene has CDR1 SNHLY and CDR2 FYNNEI. The CDR3 is 17 amino acids. V lost 8 bases and J lost 8, with 25 bases in between. In DNA form, the CDR3 reads TGTGCCAGCGGGGGCTTGTCGGGATTCCGCTCGGATTCACCCCTCCACTTT. Translated: CASGGLSGFRSDSPLHF.

This sequence joins TRBV7-9 and TRBJ2-7; D possibly matches TRBD1 or TRBD2 (6 bases each). This CDR3 region has 17 residues. Trimming took off 1 base at V and 0 bases at J, with 16 bases between the two ends. Germline CDR1 reads SEHNR; CDR2 reads FQNEAQ (reference sequence). The CDR3 bases are TGTGCCAGCAGCTTAGTGGTTGGGGGGCATAACTCCTACGAGCAGTACTTC. It specifies CASSLVVGGHNSYEQYF.

The chain recombines TRBV2 with TRBJ1-1; 10 positions match TRBD1. The CDR3 has 15 residues. Germline assignment: CDR1 SNHLY and CDR2 FYNNEI. Losses at the gene ends were 11 bases for V and 0 bases for J; bases not matched to a gene: 9. Written as DNA, the CDR3 is TGTGCCTCCGCCGGGACAGGGGCGATGAACACTGAAGCTTTCTTT. Protein sequence: CASAGTGAMNTEAFF.